Below are 10 T cell receptor beta chains sequenced from a single sample in a study of cytomegalovirus exposure and HLA in healthy donors. Primers: 60 Vbeta forward and 13 Jbeta reverse. The method was immunoSEQ multiplex PCR; TCRdb's version includes in-frame clones alone and lacks a portion of them. The sample has about 62,000 clones; 80% to 90% are singletons. Sequencing input: PBMCs. Source of these receptors: a man between 18 and 35 years old in good health and CMV-seronegative.

The rearrangement links TRBV6-1 to TRBJ1-2; 8 bases match TRBD1. Germline V gene sequence: CDR1 MNHNS, CDR2 SASEGT. The V gene end was trimmed by 3 bases and the J gene end by 8 bases; junction bases not matched to a gene: 14. The CDR3 sequence is 16 residues long. This CDR3 reads CASSDPGRTGGLGYTF. In DNA form, the CDR3 reads TGTGCCAGCAGTGATCCCGGTCGTACAGGGGGACTAGGCTACACCTTC.

The chain joins TRBV27 to TRBJ1-1; tentative D call: TRBD1 (6 bases). The CDR3 is 15 residues long. Germline CDR1 is MNHEY and CDR2 is SMNVEV (reference sequence). Trimming stripped 6 bases from V and 0 bases from J, with 14 bases between. CDR3 sequence (DNA): TGTGCCAGCAGATCACCGGGACACCTGAACACTGAAGCTTTCTTT. This translates into CASRSPGHLNTEAFF.

This clone appeared a single time. The chain employs TRBV29-1 and TRBJ2-5; D unclear. From germline, CDR1 is SQVTM and CDR2 ANQGSEA. The CDR3 is made up of 10 amino acids. V gave up 6 bases and J gave up 3 bases, with 5 bases separating them. CDR3 DNA: TGCAGCGTCTCCGAAGAGACCCAGTACTTC. Translating gives CSVSEETQYF.

This clone was recorded once. The rearrangement uses TRBV29-1 and TRBJ2-7, with D perhaps TRBD1 (6 bases). The CDR3 spans 12 residues. Germline CDR1 is SQVTM and CDR2 is ANQGSEA. Trimming pared 7 bases from V and 3 bases from J, leaving 13 bases between. CDR3 region: CSALTGSYEQYF. The CDR3 DNA sequence: TGCAGCGCCCTCACAGGGAGCTACGAGCAGTACTTC.

The CDR3 DNA reads as TGTGCCACCAGCCCGGAGTCTTCAACTAATGAAAAACTGTTTTTT. This codes for CATSPESSTNEKLFF. This chain joins TRBV15 and TRBJ1-4; D gene uncertain. Looked up from germline, CDR1 is LNHNV and CDR2 is YYDKDF (reference sequence). The CDR3 length is 15 residues. The V end was cut by 5 bases, the J end by 0 bases, with 10 bases between.

This chain uses TRBV7-9 with TRBJ2-7, with D hard to call. From germline, CDR1 is SEHNR and CDR2 FQNEAQ (reference sequence). The ends were cut back, 3 bases at V and 2 bases at J, with 8 bases in the middle. This CDR3 contains 13 residues. CDR3 DNA sequence: TGTGCCAGCAGCTTGACATTAACCTACGAGCAGTACTTC. Encoded protein: CASSLTLTYEQYF.

This chain connects TRBV5-1 to TRBJ1-2; tentative D call: TRBD1 (5 bases). Germline-derived CDR1 and CDR2 are SGHRS and YFSETQ. The CDR3 is 14 amino acids. V lost 0 bases and J lost 8, with 14 bases in between. In DNA, the CDR3 is TGCGCCAGCAGCTTGGGACAGCTTCTATCCGGCTACACCTTC. Residues: CASSLGQLLSGYTF.

The chain employs TRBV30 and TRBJ2-3; TRBD1 matches 9 bases. Germline CDR1 is GTSNPN and CDR2 is SVGIG (reference sequence). The CDR3 has 16 amino acids. Trimming removed 4 bases from V and 3 bases from J; junction bases left unmatched: 11. DNA of the CDR3: TGTGCCTGGATCCCCCCTTGGGACAGGGAAACAGATACGCAGTATTTT. Residues: CAWIPPWDRETDTQYF.

As DNA, the CDR3 is TGTGCCAGCAGGGATCGCCAGGTCCGGCAGCATTTT. Translating it yields CASRDRQVRQHF. The chain has TRBV2 and TRBJ1-5; D is unresolved. CDR3 length equals 12 residues. V was clipped by 6 bases and J by 13 bases, with 16 bases between them. CDR1 is SNHLY and CDR2 is FYNNEI in the germline V gene.

This clone came up once. The rearrangement joins TRBV7-9 to TRBJ1-1; 8 bases are shared with TRBD1. This CDR3 has 16 amino acids. Per germline, CDR1 SEHNR and CDR2 FQNEAQ (reference sequence). With V trimmed by 1 base and J by 11 bases, 15 bases remained unmatched. CDR3 sequence: CASSLDPGQALPRAFF. CDR3 DNA: TGTGCCAGCAGCTTAGACCCGGGACAGGCCCTCCCGCGGGCTTTCTTT.